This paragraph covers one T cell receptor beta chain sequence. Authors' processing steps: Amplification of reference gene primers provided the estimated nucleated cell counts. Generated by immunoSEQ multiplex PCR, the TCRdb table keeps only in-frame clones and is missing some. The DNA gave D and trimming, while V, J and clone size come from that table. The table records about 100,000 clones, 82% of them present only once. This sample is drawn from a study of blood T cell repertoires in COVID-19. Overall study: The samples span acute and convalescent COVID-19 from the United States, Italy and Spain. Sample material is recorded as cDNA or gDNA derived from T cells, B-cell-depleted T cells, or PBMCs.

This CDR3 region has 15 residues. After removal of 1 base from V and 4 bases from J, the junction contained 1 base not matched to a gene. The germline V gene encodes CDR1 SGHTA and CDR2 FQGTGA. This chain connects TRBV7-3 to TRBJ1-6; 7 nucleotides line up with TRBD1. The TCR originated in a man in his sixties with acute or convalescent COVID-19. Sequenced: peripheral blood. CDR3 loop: CASSLRQGYNSPLHF. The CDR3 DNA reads TGTGCCAGCAGCTTAAGACAGGGTTATAATTCACCCCTCCACTTT.